The clone carrying this T cell receptor beta chain occurred many times. Its antigen is still unknown. This specimen comes from a study of response to subunit inactivated influenza vaccine. Study findings and constraints: It was the authors' suggestion that each seasonal influenza vaccination recruits few new T cells.

In germline, CDR1 is MGHRA, CDR2 YSYEKL. This CDR3 is built from 17 residues. Trimming stripped 0 bases from V and 2 bases from J, with 14 bases between. TCRdb ran MiXCR on the RT-PCR reads and lists one entry per CDR3 protein. The data contain about 580,000 distinct CDR3 sequences, about 14% of them singletons. The chain links TRBV4-1 to TRBJ2-1; TRBD2 might be the D (6 bases). This receptor was obtained from a man aged 45-65 years who received an inactivated influenza vaccine. The source was PBMCs from blood, collected roughly 12 days after vaccination. CDR3 sequence (DNA): TGCGCCAGCAGCCAAGATCTAGGGCGGGGTCCCTACAATGAGCAGTTCTTC. Residues: CASSQDLGRGPYNEQFF.